The clone carrying this TCR beta chain has ten or more counts. Its antigen is not identified. In a library made to pick up alpha chains, this beta chain is a stray read with a size that means little. The CDR3 is 16 amino acids. V lost 5 bases and J 2 bases, leaving 19 bases between the germline ends. Germline CDR1 is MNHEY and CDR2 is SVGAGI. The sample is drawn from a study of spatial heterogeneity in lung cancer. Study at large: Raw reads contained each unique TCR and UMI combination more than ten times on average. General observations from the study: Counts of expanded alpha and beta TCRs within tumors tracked the tumor nonsynonymous mutation count.

Each molecule of TCR cDNA was tagged with one unique molecular identifier. One entry per CDR3 protein, called by TCRdb with MiXCR from the 5' RACE reads. The sample holds 7,000 to 8,000 distinct CDR3 sequences; more than 7% are singletons and the top ten take approximately 4.4%. As to time point: sample taken at primary tumor resection. Patients with untreated early-stage non-small cell lung cancer, numbering 72, were the donors. Unsorted whole RNA from tumor, nontumor lung or frozen PBMC underwent sequencing. Source: lung tumor tissue, taken at surgery. The chain employs TRBV6-5 and TRBJ2-7; D is possibly TRBD1 or TRBD2 (5 bases each). The clonotype was recovered from a male donor with early-stage non-small cell lung cancer. DNA of the CDR3: TGTGCCAGCAGTAACCCGGACTCCGGGACGCCCTACGAGCAGTACTTC. Protein product: CASSNPDSGTPYEQYF.